This TCR beta chain was observed in a study of T cell responses to AZD1222 COVID-19 vaccine. V lost 2 bases and J lost 6, with 14 bases in between. CDR1 and CDR2 (germline): SQVTM, ANQGSEA. The CDR3 runs to 14 residues. The data were produced by immunoSEQ multiplex PCR, yet TCRdb's version contains in-frame clones alone and is incomplete. The data contain 200,000 or so clones, about 92% of them singletons. The chain joins TRBV29-1 to TRBJ2-1; either TRBD1 or TRBD2 may fit D (6 bases each). This specimen was peripheral blood, taken on day 0 of AZD1222 vaccination. The clonotype comes from an adult in good health. As DNA, the CDR3 is TGCAGCGTTGAATGGTTAGGAGGGGGCAATGAGCAGTTCTTC. It is translated as CSVEWLGGGNEQFF.